Listed here are 5 T cell receptor beta chains from one sample, sequenced in a study of response to subunit inactivated influenza vaccine. TCRdb reprocessed the RT-PCR reads via MiXCR and lists one record per CDR3 protein. The table has roughly 500,000 distinct CDR3 sequences, 16% seen once. Sequenced here: CD4+ T cells sorted from PBMCs, sampled around 25 months after vaccination. These receptors came from a man aged 50 to 75 who received an inactivated influenza vaccine.

This clonotype was counted only a few times. DNA of the CDR3: TGTGCCAGCAGCCAAAACTCCTGGGACAGTTTTAGCAATCAGCCCCAGCATTTT. Protein sequence: CASSQNSWDSFSNQPQHF. The genes are TRBV27 and TRBJ1-5; the match to TRBD1 covers 7 bases. Germline values: CDR1 MNHEY, CDR2 SMNVEV (reference sequence). The CDR3 is made up of 18 amino acids. Trimming removed 6 bases from V and 0 bases from J; junction bases left unmatched: 14.

This clonotype has at least ten counts. The V gene is TRBV15, the J gene TRBJ2-3; D gene uncertain. The V gene lost 1 base and the J gene lost 6 bases, with 11 bases spanning the gap. CDR1 LNHNV and CDR2 YYDKDF come from the germline V gene (reference sequence). This CDR3 is 14 amino acids long. The CDR3 sequence is CATSRAGLRDTQYF. The CDR3 DNA is TGTGCCACCAGCAGAGCGGGCTTAAGGGATACGCAGTATTTT.

This clonotype was found a few times. The germline gene is not matched at one end of the junction; a read error may be the cause. CDR3 residues: CASSSSGTEAEAFF. CDR3 nucleotide sequence: TGTGCCAGCAGCTCATCCGGGACAGAGGCTGAAGCCTTCTTT. The gene calls are TRBV7-2 and TRBJ1-1; TRBD1 agrees at 7 bases. The germline V gene encodes CDR1 SGHTA and CDR2 FQGNSA. The CDR3 is 14 residues long.

This sequence joins TRBV6-5 and TRBJ2-1; 7 bases line up with TRBD2. The CDR3 contains 12 residues. V lost 8 bases to trimming and J lost 9 bases; unmatched junction nucleotides: 7. CDR1 MNHEY and CDR2 SVGAGI come from the germline V gene. The CDR3 DNA sequence: TGTGCCAGCCGACGACTAGCCGGTGAGCAGTTCTTC. Translating gives CASRRLAGEQFF.

The chain has TRBV15 and TRBJ2-3; D might be TRBD1 or TRBD2, each matching 6 bases. The CDR3 loop spans 18 amino acids. CDR1 is LNHNV and CDR2 is YYDKDF in the germline V gene (reference sequence). Trimming removed 0 bases at V and 3 bases at J, with 19 bases between. CDR3 loop: CATSRDLVGGRTTDTQYF. CDR3 nucleotide sequence: TGTGCCACCAGCAGAGATTTAGTTGGGGGGCGAACGACAGATACGCAGTATTTT.